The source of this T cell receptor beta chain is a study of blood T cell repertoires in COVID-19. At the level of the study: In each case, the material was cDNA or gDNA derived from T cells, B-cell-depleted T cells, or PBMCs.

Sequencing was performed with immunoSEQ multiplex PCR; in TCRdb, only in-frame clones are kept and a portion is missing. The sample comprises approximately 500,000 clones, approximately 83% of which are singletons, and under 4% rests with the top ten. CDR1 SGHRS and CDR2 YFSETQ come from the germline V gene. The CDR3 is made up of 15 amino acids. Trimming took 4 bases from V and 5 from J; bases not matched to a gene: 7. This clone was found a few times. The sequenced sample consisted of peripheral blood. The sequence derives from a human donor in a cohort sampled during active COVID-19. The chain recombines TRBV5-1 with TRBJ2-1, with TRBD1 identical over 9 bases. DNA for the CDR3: TGCGCCAGCAGCCAGGGACAGGGTTTCCACAATGAGCAGTTCTTC. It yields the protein CASSQGQGFHNEQFF.